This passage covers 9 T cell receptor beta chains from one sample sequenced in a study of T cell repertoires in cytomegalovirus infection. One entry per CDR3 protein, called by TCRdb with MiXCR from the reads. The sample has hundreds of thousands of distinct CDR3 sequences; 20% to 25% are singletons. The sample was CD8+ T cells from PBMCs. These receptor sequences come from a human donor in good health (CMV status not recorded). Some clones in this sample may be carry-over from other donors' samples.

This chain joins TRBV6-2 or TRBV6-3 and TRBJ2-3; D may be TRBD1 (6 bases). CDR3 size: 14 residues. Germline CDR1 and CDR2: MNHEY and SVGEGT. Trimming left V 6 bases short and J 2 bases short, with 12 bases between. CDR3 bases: TGTGCCAGCAGATCCCGGGACAACACAGATACGCAGTATTTT. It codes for CASRSRDNTDTQYF.

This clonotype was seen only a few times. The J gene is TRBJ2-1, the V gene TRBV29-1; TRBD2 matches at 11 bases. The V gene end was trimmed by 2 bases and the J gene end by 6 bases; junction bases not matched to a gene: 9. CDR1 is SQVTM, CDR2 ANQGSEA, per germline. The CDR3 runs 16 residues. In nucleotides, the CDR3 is TGCAGCGTTGAAAGCTCTAGCGGGGGGCGTGTCAATGAGCAGTTCTTC. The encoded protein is CSVESSSGGRVNEQFF.

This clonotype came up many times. CDR3 DNA sequence: TGTGCCAGCAGCTTACCGGGGAGCAGAATCAACTATGGCTACACCTTC. This codes for CASSLPGSRINYGYTF. The chain is built from TRBV7-9 and TRBJ1-2; no clear D. The CDR3 spans 16 residues. The ends were cut back, 2 bases at V and 2 bases at J, with 15 bases in the middle. CDR1 SEHNR and CDR2 FQNEAQ come from the germline V gene (reference sequence). Looking up the rest from reference TRBV7-9 and TRBJ1-2 gives the full variable domain: DTGVSQNPRHKITKRGQNVTFRCDPISEHNRLYWYRQTLGQGPEFLTYFQNEAQLEKSRLLSDRFSAERPKGSFSTLEIQRTEQGDSAMYLCASSLPGSRINYGYTFGSGTRLTVV.

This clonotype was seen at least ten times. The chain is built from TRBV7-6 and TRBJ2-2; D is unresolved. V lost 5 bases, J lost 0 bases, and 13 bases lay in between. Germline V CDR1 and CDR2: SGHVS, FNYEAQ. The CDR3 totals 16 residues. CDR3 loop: CASSHTAGSNTGELFF. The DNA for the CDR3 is TGTGCCAGCAGCCACACGGCCGGGTCGAACACCGGGGAGCTGTTTTTT.

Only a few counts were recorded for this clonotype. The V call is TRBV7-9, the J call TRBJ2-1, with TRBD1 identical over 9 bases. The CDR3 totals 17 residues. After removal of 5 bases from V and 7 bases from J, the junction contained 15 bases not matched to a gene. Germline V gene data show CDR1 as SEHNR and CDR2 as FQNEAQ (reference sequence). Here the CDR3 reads CASSLTGGEGVENEQFF. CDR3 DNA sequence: TGTGCCAGCAGCCTCACAGGGGGCGAGGGGGTTGAAAATGAGCAGTTCTTC.

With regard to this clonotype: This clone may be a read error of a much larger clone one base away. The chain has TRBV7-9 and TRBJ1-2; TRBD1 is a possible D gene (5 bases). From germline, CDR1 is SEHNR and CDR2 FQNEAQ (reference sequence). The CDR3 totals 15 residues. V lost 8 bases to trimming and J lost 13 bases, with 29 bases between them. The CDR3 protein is CASGTAGGENYGCTF. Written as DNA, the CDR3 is TGTGCCAGCGGCACCGCCGGGGGGGAGAACTATGGGTGCACCTTC.

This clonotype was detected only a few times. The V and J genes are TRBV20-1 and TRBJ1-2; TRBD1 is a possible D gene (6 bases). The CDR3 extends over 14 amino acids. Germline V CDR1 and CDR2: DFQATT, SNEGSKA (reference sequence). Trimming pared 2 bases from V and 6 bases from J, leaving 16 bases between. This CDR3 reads CSARKGRGDDGYTF. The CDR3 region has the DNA TGCAGTGCTAGAAAGGGTAGGGGGGACGATGGCTACACCTTC.

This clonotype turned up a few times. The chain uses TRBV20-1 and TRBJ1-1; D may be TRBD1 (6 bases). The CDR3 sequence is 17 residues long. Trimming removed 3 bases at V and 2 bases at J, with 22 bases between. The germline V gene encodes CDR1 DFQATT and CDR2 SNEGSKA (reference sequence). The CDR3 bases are TGCAGTGCTAGGGTGCACCCAAGGACAGCTTTAAACACTGAAGCTTTCTTT. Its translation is CSARVHPRTALNTEAFF.

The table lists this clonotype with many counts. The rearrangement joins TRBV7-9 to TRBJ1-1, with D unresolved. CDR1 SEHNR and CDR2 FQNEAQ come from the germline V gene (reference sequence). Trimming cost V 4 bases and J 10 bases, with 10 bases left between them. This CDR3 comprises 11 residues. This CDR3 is CASSSNVGAFF. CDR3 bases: TGTGCCAGCAGCTCTAATGTAGGAGCTTTCTTT.